This T cell receptor (beta chain) was recovered during a study of human T cells and chemical hapten exposure. Study-wide results and caveats: There were significantly more large CDR3 similarity clusters among expanded TCRs than among controls.

Per germline, CDR1 SGHAT and CDR2 FQDESV (reference sequence). The CDR3 is made up of 16 amino acids. V lost 4 bases, J lost 1 base, and 13 bases lay in between. About this clonotype itself: Its antigen is unidentified.

Time point indicated: patch test 2, 6 weeks after DPC sensitization. Treatment: therapeutic diphenylcyclopropenone sensitization with weekly scalp DPC. Individual cDNA molecules in this library carried unique molecular identifiers. TCRdb passed the RACE reads through MiXCR, listing each CDR3 protein once. In the table there are about 85,000 distinct CDR3 sequences, approximately 10% of which are singletons. The chain carries TRBV11-1 and TRBJ2-2; D may match TRBD1 or TRBD2 (5 bases each). The source material was whole blood, sampled in connection with sensitization to the hapten diphenylcyclopropenone (DPC). The source is a man between 18 and 29 years old with alopecia areata. Some clones in this sample may be carry-over from other donors' samples. The CDR3 nucleotides read TGTGCCAGCAGCTCCTTTTGGGGGAAGAACACCGGGGAGCTGTTTTTT. Its translation is CASSSFWGKNTGELFF.